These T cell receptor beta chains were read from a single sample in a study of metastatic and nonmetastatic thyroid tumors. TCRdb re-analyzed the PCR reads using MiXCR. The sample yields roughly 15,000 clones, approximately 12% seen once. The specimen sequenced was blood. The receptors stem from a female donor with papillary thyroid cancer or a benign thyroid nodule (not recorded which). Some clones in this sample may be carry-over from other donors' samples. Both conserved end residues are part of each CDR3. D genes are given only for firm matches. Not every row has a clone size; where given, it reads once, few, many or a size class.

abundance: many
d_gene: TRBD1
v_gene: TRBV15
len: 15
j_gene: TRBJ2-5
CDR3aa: CATSRDGTGVETQYF
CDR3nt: TGTGCCACCAGCAGAGATGGAACAGGGGTAGAGACCCAGTACTTC

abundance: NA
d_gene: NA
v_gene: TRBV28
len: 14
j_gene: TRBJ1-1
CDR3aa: CASTLGGGRTEAFF
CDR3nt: TGTGCCAGCACCCTGGGGGGGGGGAGGACTGAAGCTTTCTTT

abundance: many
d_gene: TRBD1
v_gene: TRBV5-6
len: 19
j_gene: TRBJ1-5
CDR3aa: CASSRPNDRGGSSNQPQHF
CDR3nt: TGTGCCAGCAGCCGCCCCAATGACAGGGGAGGGAGTAGCAATCAGCCCCAGCATTTT

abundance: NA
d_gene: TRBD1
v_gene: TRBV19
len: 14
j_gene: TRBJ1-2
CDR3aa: CASSRTGPRYGYTF
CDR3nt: TGTGCCAGTAGCCGGACAGGACCTAGATATGGCTACACCTTC

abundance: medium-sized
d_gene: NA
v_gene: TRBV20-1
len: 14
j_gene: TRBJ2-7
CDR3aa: CSALPVGRGNEQYF
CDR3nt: TGCAGTGCTCTCCCCGTGGGCAGGGGAAACGAGCAGTACTTC

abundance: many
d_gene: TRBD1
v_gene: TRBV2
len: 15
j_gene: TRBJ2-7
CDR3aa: CASYSKGTGLHEQYF
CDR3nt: TGTGCCAGCTATTCGAAGGGGACAGGGCTGCACGAGCAGTACTTC

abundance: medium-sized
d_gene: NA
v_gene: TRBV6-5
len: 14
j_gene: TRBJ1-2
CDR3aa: CASSYSRTTYGYTF
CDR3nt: TGTGCCAGCAGTTACTCCCGGACAACATATGGCTACACCTTC

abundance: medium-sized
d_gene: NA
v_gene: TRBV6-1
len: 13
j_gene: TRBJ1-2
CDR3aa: CASSAADSYGYTF
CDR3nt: TGTGCCAGCAGTGCCGCGGACAGCTATGGCTACACCTTC

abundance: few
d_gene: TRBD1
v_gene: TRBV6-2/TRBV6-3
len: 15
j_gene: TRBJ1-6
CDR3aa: CASSSVRDRNSPLHF
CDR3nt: TGTGCCAGCAGTTCAGTCCGGGACAGAAATTCACCCCTCCACTTT

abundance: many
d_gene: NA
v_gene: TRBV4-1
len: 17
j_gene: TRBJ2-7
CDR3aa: CASSQDKEGGAAYEQYF
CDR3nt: TGCGCCAGCAGCCAAGATAAAGAAGGAGGGGCAGCCTACGAGCAGTACTTC

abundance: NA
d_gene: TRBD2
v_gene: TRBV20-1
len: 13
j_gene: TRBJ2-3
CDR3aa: CSASSSGTDTQYF
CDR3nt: TGCAGTGCTAGCTCTAGCGGGACGGATACGCAGTATTTT

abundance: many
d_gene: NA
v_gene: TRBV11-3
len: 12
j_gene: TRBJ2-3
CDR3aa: CASSFHTDTQYF
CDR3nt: TGTGCCAGCAGCTTCCACACAGATACGCAGTATTTT

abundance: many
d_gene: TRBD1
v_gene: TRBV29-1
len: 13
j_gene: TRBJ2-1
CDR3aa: CSVEGQGAVEQFF
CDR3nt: TGCAGCGTTGAAGGGCAGGGGGCGGTTGAGCAGTTCTTC

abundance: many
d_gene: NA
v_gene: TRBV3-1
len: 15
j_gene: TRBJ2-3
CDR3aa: CASSQGQWPTDTQYF
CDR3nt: TGTGCCAGCAGCCAAGGACAGTGGCCCACAGATACGCAGTATTTT

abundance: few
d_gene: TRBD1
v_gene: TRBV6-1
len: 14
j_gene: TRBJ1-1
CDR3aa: CASSPYRGRTEAFF
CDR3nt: TGTGCCAGCAGCCCCTACAGGGGACGTACTGAAGCTTTCTTT

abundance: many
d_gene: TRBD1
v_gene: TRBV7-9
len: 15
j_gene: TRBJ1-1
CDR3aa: CASSLSGTGWTEAFF
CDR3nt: TGTGCCAGCAGCTTATCCGGGACAGGGTGGACTGAAGCTTTCTTT

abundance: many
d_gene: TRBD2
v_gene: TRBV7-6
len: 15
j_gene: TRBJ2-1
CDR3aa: CASSSGLAGVVEQFF
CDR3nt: TGTGCCAGCAGCTCCGGACTAGCGGGAGTTGTTGAGCAGTTCTTC

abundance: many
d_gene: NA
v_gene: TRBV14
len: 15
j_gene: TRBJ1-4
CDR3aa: CASSQQGGINEKLFF
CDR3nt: TGTGCCAGCAGCCAACAAGGAGGTATTAATGAAAAACTGTTTTTT

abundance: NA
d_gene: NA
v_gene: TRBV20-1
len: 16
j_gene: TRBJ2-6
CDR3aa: CSASLSGVSVANVLTF
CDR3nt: TGCAGTGCTAGCCTATCGGGAGTCTCTGTGGCCAACGTCCTGACTTTC

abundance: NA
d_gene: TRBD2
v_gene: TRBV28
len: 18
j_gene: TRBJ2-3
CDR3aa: CASSLPLELAGRTDTQYF
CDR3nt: TGTGCCAGCAGTCTTCCCCTCGAACTAGCGGGGCGCACAGATACGCAGTATTTT

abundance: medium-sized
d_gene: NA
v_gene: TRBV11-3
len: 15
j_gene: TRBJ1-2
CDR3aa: CASSLGSTANYGYTF
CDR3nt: TGTGCCAGCAGCTTAGGATCGACGGCCAACTATGGCTACACCTTC

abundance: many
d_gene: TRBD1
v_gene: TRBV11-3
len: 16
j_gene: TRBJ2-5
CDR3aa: CASSLEVTGGLETQYF
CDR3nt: TGTGCCAGCAGCTTAGAGGTGACAGGGGGGTTGGAGACCCAGTACTTC

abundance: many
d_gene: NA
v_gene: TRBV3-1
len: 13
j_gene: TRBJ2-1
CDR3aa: CASSQGRYNEQFF
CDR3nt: TGTGCCAGCAGCCAAGGCAGATACAATGAGCAGTTCTTC

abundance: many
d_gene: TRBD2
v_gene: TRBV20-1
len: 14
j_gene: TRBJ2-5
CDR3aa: CSARVAGPQETQYF
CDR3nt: TGCAGTGCTAGGGTAGCGGGACCACAAGAGACCCAGTACTTC

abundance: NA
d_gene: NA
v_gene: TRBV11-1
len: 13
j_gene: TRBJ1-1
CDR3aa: CASSLTANTEAFF
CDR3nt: TGTGCCAGCAGCTTGACAGCGAACACTGAAGCTTTCTTT

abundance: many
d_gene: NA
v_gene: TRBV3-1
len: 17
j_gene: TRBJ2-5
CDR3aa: CASSQPPGPRRRETQYF
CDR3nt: TGTGCCAGCAGCCAACCCCCCGGCCCCAGGAGACGAGAGACCCAGTACTTC

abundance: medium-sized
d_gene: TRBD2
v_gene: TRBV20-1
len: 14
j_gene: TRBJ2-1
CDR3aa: CSALTSGSVSEQFF
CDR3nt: TGCAGTGCGTTAACTAGCGGGAGTGTCAGTGAGCAGTTCTTC

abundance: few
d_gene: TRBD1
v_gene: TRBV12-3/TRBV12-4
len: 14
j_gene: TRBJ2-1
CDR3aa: CASSPMGQLSEQFF
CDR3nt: TGTGCCAGTAGTCCGATGGGACAGCTTAGTGAGCAGTTCTTC

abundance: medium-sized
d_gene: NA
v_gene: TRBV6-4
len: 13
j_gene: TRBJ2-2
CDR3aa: CASSDSDTGELFF
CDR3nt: TGTGCCAGCAGTGACTCAGACACCGGGGAGCTGTTTTTT

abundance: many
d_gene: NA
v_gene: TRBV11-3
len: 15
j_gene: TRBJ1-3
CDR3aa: CASSLGGSSGNTIYF
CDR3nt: TGTGCCAGCAGCTTAGGAGGGAGCTCTGGAAACACCATATATTTT

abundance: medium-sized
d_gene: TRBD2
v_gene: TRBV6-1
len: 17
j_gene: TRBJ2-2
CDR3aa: CASRGTSGSEDTGELFF
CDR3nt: TGTGCCAGCAGGGGGACTAGCGGGAGCGAGGACACCGGGGAGCTGTTTTTT

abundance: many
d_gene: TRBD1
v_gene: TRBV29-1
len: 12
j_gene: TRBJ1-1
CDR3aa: CSATGVATEAFF
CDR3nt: TGCAGCGCCACAGGGGTGGCCACTGAAGCTTTCTTT

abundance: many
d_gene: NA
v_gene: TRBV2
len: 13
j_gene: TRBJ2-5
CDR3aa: CASRTGGFETQYF
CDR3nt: TGTGCCAGCAGGACGGGGGGCTTCGAGACCCAGTACTTC

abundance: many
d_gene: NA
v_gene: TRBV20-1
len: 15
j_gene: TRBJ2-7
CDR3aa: CSARDLRLGTYEQYF
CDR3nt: TGCAGTGCTCGGGATCTAAGGTTAGGGACCTACGAGCAGTACTTC

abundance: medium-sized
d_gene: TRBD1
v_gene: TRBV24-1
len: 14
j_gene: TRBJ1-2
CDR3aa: CATSATGGFNGYTF
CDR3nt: TGTGCCACCAGTGCGACAGGGGGATTTAATGGCTACACCTTC

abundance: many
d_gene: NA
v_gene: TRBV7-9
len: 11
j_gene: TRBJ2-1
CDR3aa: CASSSLGQQFF
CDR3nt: TGTGCCAGCAGCTCTCTGGGCCAGCAGTTCTTC

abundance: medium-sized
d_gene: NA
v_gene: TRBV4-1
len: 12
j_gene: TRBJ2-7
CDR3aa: CASSQDLYEQYF
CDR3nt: TGCGCCAGCAGCCAAGATCTCTACGAGCAGTACTTC

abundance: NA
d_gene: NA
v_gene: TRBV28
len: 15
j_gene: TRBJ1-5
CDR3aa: CASTPRGEGTQPQHF
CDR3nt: TGTGCCAGCACCCCTCGCGGGGAGGGCACTCAGCCCCAGCATTTT

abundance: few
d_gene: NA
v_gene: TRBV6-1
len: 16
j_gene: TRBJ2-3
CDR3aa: CASSPGLPHSTDTQYF
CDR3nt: TGTGCCAGCAGCCCCGGACTACCGCATAGCACAGATACGCAGTATTTT

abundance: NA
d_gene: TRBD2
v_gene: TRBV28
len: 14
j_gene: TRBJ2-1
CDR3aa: CASSYAGGGNEQFF
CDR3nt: TGTGCCAGCAGTTATGCGGGAGGGGGGAATGAGCAGTTCTTC

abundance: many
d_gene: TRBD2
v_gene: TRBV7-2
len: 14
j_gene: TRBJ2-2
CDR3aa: CASSLRGRDGELFF
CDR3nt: TGTGCCAGCAGCTTACGCGGGAGGGACGGGGAGCTGTTTTTT

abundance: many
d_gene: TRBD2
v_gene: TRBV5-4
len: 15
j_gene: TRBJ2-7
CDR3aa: CASSLEKRGTYEQYF
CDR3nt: TGTGCCAGCAGCTTGGAGAAGCGGGGGACTTACGAGCAGTACTTC